These T cell receptor beta chains were read from a single sample in a study of PD-1 blockade in classical Hodgkin lymphoma. Sequencing was performed with immunoSEQ multiplex PCR; in TCRdb, only in-frame clones are kept and a portion is missing. Found here are tens of thousands of clones, around nine tenths of them singletons; the top ten hold less than 25%. Here the sequenced sample was peripheral blood mononuclear cells (PBMCs), taken at baseline. All receptors derive from a human donor with classical Hodgkin lymphoma. CDR3s include the opening cysteine and the closing phenylalanine or tryptophan. A D gene is named only where the DNA matches it firmly. Expanded clones get a size class; other rows say once, few or many, or leave the size out.

v_gene,d_gene,abundance,j_gene,CDR3nt,CDR3aa
TRBV6-6,.,.,TRBJ2-1,TGTGCCAGCAGTTACTCGGGTGGTGCGAGCGCTGAGCAGTTCTTC,CASSYSGGASAEQFF
TRBV25-1,TRBD1,.,TRBJ1-2,TGTGCCAGCAGTGATCGGGACAGCGGGGGCTCTCGCTATGGCTACACCTTC,CASSDRDSGGSRYGYTF
TRBV19,.,.,TRBJ1-1,TGTGCCAGTAGGTACCGGGACGGTGAAGCTTTCTTT,CASRYRDGEAFF
TRBV7-2,.,.,TRBJ2-6,TGTGCCAGCAGCGACGGACACGCCTCTGGGGCCAACGTCCTGACTTTC,CASSDGHASGANVLTF
TRBV19,.,.,TRBJ1-5,TGTGCCAGTAGGTCAGGGCATTATAGCAATCAGCCCCAGCATTTT,CASRSGHYSNQPQHF
TRBV6-5,.,.,TRBJ1-2,TGTGCCAGCAGACCCGACGGCTCCTATGGCTACACCTTC,CASRPDGSYGYTF
TRBV7-9,.,.,TRBJ1-1,TGTGCCAGCAGCTCCCGACTGGGTCCGAACACTGAAGCTTTCTTT,CASSSRLGPNTEAFF
TRBV10-1,.,.,TRBJ2-1,TGCGCCAGCAGTGAAGGGACCCCGGCGGACAATGAGCAGTTCTTC,CASSEGTPADNEQFF
TRBV30,TRBD2,.,TRBJ2-2,TGTGCCTGGAGGGGGCAGCGGGAGTCCGGGGAGCTGTTTTTT,CAWRGQRESGELFF
TRBV15,.,few,TRBJ1-5,TGTGCCACCAGCAGAGACCGGGTTAACAATCAGCCCCAGCATTTT,CATSRDRVNNQPQHF
TRBV5-6,.,once,TRBJ2-3,TGTGCCAGCAGCTTCCGGCAGGGGATCACAGATACGCAGTATTTT,CASSFRQGITDTQYF
TRBV27,.,.,TRBJ2-2,TGTGCCAGCAGTTTATTCCGGAGTATGGGGGAGCTGTTTTTT,CASSLFRSMGELFF
TRBV7-8,.,.,TRBJ2-5,TGTGCCAGCAGCTACGGAGGGCCGGAGACCCAGTACTTC,CASSYGGPETQYF
TRBV7-6,.,.,TRBJ2-7,TGTGCCAGCAGCTTAGTGGCTAGCCAAACCTACGAGCAGTACTTC,CASSLVASQTYEQYF
TRBV4-2,TRBD2,once,TRBJ2-1,TGTGCCAGCAGCCAAGATCAGATTGGAGTTTGGACTAGCGGGGTTAGAGGGGTGAATGAGCAGTTCTTC,CASSQDQIGVWTSGVRGVNEQFF
TRBV30,TRBD1,.,TRBJ2-7,TGTGCCTGGAGTGTGGGGACAGGGGGCTCCGAGCAGTACTTC,CAWSVGTGGSEQYF
TRBV7-2,.,.,TRBJ1-3,TGTGCCAGCAGCTTAGGGGGGTACTCTGGAAACACCATATATTTT,CASSLGGYSGNTIYF
TRBV19,TRBD1,.,TRBJ2-6,TGTGCCAGTAGCTTGGGACAGGGGAGGTCTGGGGCCAACGTCCTGACTTTC,CASSLGQGRSGANVLTF
TRBV18,.,.,TRBJ2-7,TGTGCCAGCTCACCAGGGCGGTCCTACGAGCAGTACTTC,CASSPGRSYEQYF
TRBV11-3,.,.,TRBJ2-2,TGTGCCAGCAGCTGGGGGCGAGAGAACACCGGGGAGCTGTTTTTT,CASSWGRENTGELFF
TRBV9,.,.,TRBJ2-6,TGTGCCAGCAGCGTAGGTCCCGGGGCCAACGTCCTGACTTTC,CASSVGPGANVLTF
TRBV6-1,TRBD1,.,TRBJ2-3,TGTGCCAGCAGTGATGGACAGGGGGCAGATACGCAGTATTTT,CASSDGQGADTQYF
TRBV11-2,.,.,TRBJ2-7,TGTGCCAGCAATCCCACACTCCCCGCCTACGAGCAGTACTTC,CASNPTLPAYEQYF
TRBV12-5,TRBD1,.,TRBJ1-1,TGTGCTAGTGGTTTTGGGGAGGCGGGACAGGGAATGAACACTGAAGCTTTCTTT,CASGFGEAGQGMNTEAFF